These 19 T cell receptor beta chains share one sample of origin, sequenced in a study of STAT5B mutations in CD4+ large granular lymphocyte leukemia. The protocol was immunoSEQ multiplex PCR, while the TCRdb copy is restricted to in-frame clones and leaves out a portion. The sample consists of 22,000 or so clones, around 76% of them appearing once. The source material was CD4+ T cells from blood buffy coats. The receptors were sampled from a human donor in good health.

The rearrangement joins TRBV21-1 to TRBJ1-2; the table's TRBD1 call for D was not verified on the DNA. TRBV21-1 is labeled a pseudogene. The CDR3 totals 14 residues. CDR3 residues: CASSKMGTSDGYTF. The CDR3 region has the DNA TGTGCCAGCAGCAAAATGGGGACATCCGATGGCTACACCTTC.

The CDR3 DNA is TGCGCCAGCAGCCCCCGAAGGGGGGAGCATGGGCGGGAGGGCACAGATACGCAGTATTTT. It codes for CASSPRRGEHGREGTDTQYF. The chain employs TRBV5-1 and TRBJ2-3, with 8 bases lining up with TRBD2. This CDR3 has 20 residues. The germline gives CDR1 SGHRS, CDR2 YFSETQ. J lost 1 base, V lost 4 bases, and 20 bases had no gene match. Complete variable domain (other parts from reference TRBV5-1 and TRBJ2-3): KAGVTQTPRYLIKTRGQQVTLSCSPISGHRSVSWYQQTPGQGLQFLFEYFSETQRNKGNFPGRFSGRQFSNSRSEMNVSTLELGDSALYLCASSPRRGEHGREGTDTQYFGPGTRLTVL.

The chain recombines TRBV6-5 with TRBJ1-2; TRBD1 matches 10 bases. CDR3 length: 14 residues. V was clipped by 4 bases and J by 8 bases; unmatched bases: 7. Per the germline V gene, CDR1 is MNHEY and CDR2 is SVGAGI. The DNA for the CDR3 is TGTGCCAGCAGTTTGGGACAGGGGACCTACGGCTACACCTTC. It codes for CASSLGQGTYGYTF.

The table lists this clone with a few counts. The chain links TRBV2 to TRBJ1-5; possibly TRBD1 for D (6 bases). The CDR3 has 13 amino acids. With 6 bases removed from V and 3 bases from J, the gap between germline ends came to 9 bases. Germline CDR1 SNHLY, CDR2 FYNNEI. The CDR3 is CASSRDTNQPQHF. Here the CDR3 DNA reads TGTGCCAGCAGCAGGGACACCAATCAGCCCCAGCATTTT.

In its sample, this clone was seen once. This rearrangement joins TRBV13 to TRBJ2-6; the D is unclear. This CDR3 is built from 15 residues. Trimming removed 5 bases at V and 0 bases at J, with 8 bases between. Germline V lookup: CDR1 PRHDT, CDR2 FYEKMQ (reference sequence). DNA of the CDR3: TGTGCCAGCAGCCGACGGTTCTCTGGGGCCAACGTCCTGACTTTC. Translated, it gives CASSRRFSGANVLTF.

The chain carries TRBV4-3 and TRBJ2-1; D ambiguous. CDR1 is LGHNA, CDR2 YSLEER, per germline. The V and J ends lost 1 base and 0 bases respectively, with 10 bases between them. This CDR3 contains 16 residues. DNA of the CDR3: TGCGCCAGCAGCCAAGGGTACAGTTACTCCTACAATGAGCAGTTCTTC. This codes for CASSQGYSYSYNEQFF.

This chain connects TRBV19 to TRBJ2-7, with D perhaps being TRBD1 or TRBD2 (5 bases each). The CDR3 spans 16 residues. Germline values: CDR1 LNHDA, CDR2 SQIVND (reference sequence). V lost 5 bases to trimming and J lost 0 bases, with 17 bases between them. CDR3 in DNA: TGTGCCAGTAGTCCACTGGGGACCGCCAGCTCCTACGAGCAGTACTTC. The encoded protein is CASSPLGTASSYEQYF.

The gene calls are TRBV28 and TRBJ1-1; no reliable D call. The CDR3 is 16 residues long. Germline lookup yields CDR1 MDHEN and CDR2 SYDVKM. V dropped 3 bases and J dropped 0 bases, with 14 bases sitting between them. CDR3 bases: TGTGCCAGCAGTTTTGGCGGCCGCAACATGAACACTGAAGCTTTCTTT. Residues: CASSFGGRNMNTEAFF.

V gene TRBV7-9 combines with J gene TRBJ2-5; D is perhaps TRBD2 (6 bases). Per germline, CDR1 SEHNR and CDR2 FQNEAQ (reference sequence). The CDR3 has 14 amino acids. The ends were cut back, 0 bases at V and 5 bases at J, with 10 bases in the middle. CDR3 amino acids: CASSLAGGVETQYF. In DNA form, the CDR3 reads TGTGCCAGCAGCTTAGCGGGGGGTGTTGAGACCCAGTACTTC.

This clone was detected only once. The rearrangement uses TRBV7-9 and TRBJ2-1; D is unclear. Germline CDR1 and CDR2: SEHNR and FQNEAQ (reference sequence). V gave up 2 bases and J gave up 8 bases, with 16 bases separating them. The CDR3 runs 15 residues. The CDR3 DNA follows: TGTGCCAGCAGCTTAACTACTCTGTTTAGACATGAGCAGTTCTTC. Protein: CASSLTTLFRHEQFF.

This clone showed up just once. This chain uses TRBV30 with TRBJ1-6; D uncertain. The CDR3 contains 14 residues. Germline V CDR1 and CDR2: GTSNPN, SVGIG (reference sequence). V dropped 2 bases and J dropped 6 bases, with 11 bases sitting between them. DNA for the CDR3: TGTGCCTGGAGTAGGTCCCGGCCTAATTCACCCCTCCACTTT. Amino acid sequence: CAWSRSRPNSPLHF.

This sequence joins TRBV2 and TRBJ1-5; D might be TRBD1 (5 bases). This CDR3 is 12 amino acids long. The germline V gene has CDR1 SNHLY and CDR2 FYNNEI. Trimming pared 6 bases from V and 4 bases from J, leaving 7 bases between. The CDR3 nucleotides are TGTGCCAGCAGCTCAGGGAATCAGCCCCAGCATTTT. It translates to CASSSGNQPQHF. The full variable domain, completed using reference TRBV2 and TRBJ1-5, is EPEVTQTPSHQVTQMGQEVILRCVPISNHLYFYWYRQILGQKVEFLVSFYNNEISEKSEIFDDQFSVERPDGSNFTLKIRSTKLEDSAMYFCASSSGNQPQHFGDGTRLSIL.

The rearrangement links TRBV7-2 to TRBJ1-5, with 7 nucleotides matching TRBD1. With V trimmed by 5 bases and J by 5 bases, 12 bases remained unmatched. Germline-derived CDR1 and CDR2 are SGHTA and FQGNSA. This CDR3 region has 16 residues. CDR3 DNA: TGTGCCAGCAGCGGGGTTGTGACAGGGACAGATCAGCCCCAGCATTTT. Its protein is CASSGVVTGTDQPQHF.

The rearrangement joins TRBV27 to TRBJ2-3, with 11 bases that match TRBD2. V was clipped by 4 bases and J by 0 bases; unmatched bases: 9. Germline loops: CDR1 MNHEY, CDR2 SMNVEV (reference sequence). The CDR3 contains 18 residues. The CDR3 region is CASSSLSGLADSTDTQYF. CDR3 bases: TGTGCCAGCAGTTCGTTATCGGGACTAGCGGATAGCACAGATACGCAGTATTTT.

V and J are TRBV30 and TRBJ2-3, with 13 bases fitting TRBD2. CDR1 GTSNPN and CDR2 SVGIG come from the germline V gene (reference sequence). Trimming cost V 7 bases and J 9 bases; bases outside gene matches: 13. CDR3 length equals 15 residues. CDR3 sequence (DNA): TGTGCCTACGACTGGGACGGACTAGCGGGAGCGACGCAGTATTTT. The encoded protein is CAYDWDGLAGATQYF.

Note on this clone: Additional DNA sequences in this sample encode the identical CDR3. The chain uses TRBV2 and TRBJ1-2; D gene ambiguous. Trimming stripped 7 bases from V and 8 bases from J, with 11 bases between. The CDR3 is made up of 11 amino acids. Germline CDR1 is SNHLY and CDR2 is FYNNEI. CDR3 residues: CASTDGYGYTF. As DNA, the CDR3 is TGTGCCAGCACCGACGGCTACGGCTACACCTTC.

V usage is TRBV5-1 and J usage is TRBJ1-4; D is ambiguous. The CDR3 length is 13 residues. From germline, CDR1 is SGHRS and CDR2 YFSETQ. V lost 0 bases and J lost 7, with 7 bases in between. This CDR3 is CASSLAGGEKLFF. The CDR3 DNA sequence: TGCGCCAGCAGCTTGGCTGGAGGTGAAAAACTGTTTTTT.

The chain joins TRBV7-9 to TRBJ2-2; tentatively, D is TRBD1 or TRBD2 (5 bases each). Trimming removed 5 bases at V and 5 bases at J, with 21 bases between. This CDR3 is built from 17 residues. Germline-derived CDR1 and CDR2 are SEHNR and FQNEAQ (reference sequence). The CDR3: CASSRLQVEGRTGELFF. The CDR3 DNA sequence: TGTGCCAGCAGCAGACTCCAGGTAGAGGGGCGAACCGGGGAGCTGTTTTTT.

The chain's CDR3 is CASSGTGVSNQPQHF. Written as DNA, the CDR3 is TGCGCCAGCAGTGGGACGGGGGTTAGCAATCAGCCCCAGCATTTT. The gene calls are TRBV10-2 and TRBJ1-5; D is perhaps TRBD1 (5 bases). This CDR3 spans 15 amino acids. Trimming shortened V by 4 bases and J by 0 bases, and 10 bases separated the two germline ends. Germline CDR1 and CDR2: WSHSY and SAAADI.